These T cell receptor beta chains were read from a single sample in a study of shared clonotypes between healthy human individuals. Sequenced by immunoSEQ multiplex PCR; TCRdb stores in-frame clones only, minus some. The sample shows about 2.4 million clones, roughly nine tenths of them seen only once. The sample comprised naive CD4+ T cells sorted from blood. The receptors shown here come from a man in his late teens or twenties in good health. Both conserved end residues are part of each CDR3. D genes are given only for firm matches. For some rows the clone size is stated as once, few or many, or as a class when expanded; others skip it.

NA,NA,TRBJ1-1,TRBV21-1,CASTSQKMNTEAFF,TGTGCCAGCACCAGCCAGAAAATGAACACTGAAGCTTTCTTT
NA,TRBD1,TRBJ2-5,TRBV6-5,CASRQDRAQETQYF,TGTGCCAGCAGACAGGACAGGGCACAAGAGACCCAGTACTTC
NA,TRBD1,TRBJ2-3,TRBV5-6,CASSFPGTGVDTQYF,TGTGCCAGCAGCTTCCCCGGGACAGGGGTAGATACGCAGTATTTT
NA,TRBD2,TRBJ2-5,TRBV27,CASRGGVSPRETQYF,TGTGCCAGCAGGGGGGGGGTTAGCCCGCGGGAGACCCAGTACTTC
NA,TRBD1,TRBJ2-3,TRBV30,CAWSGEATGPDTQYF,TGTGCCTGGAGTGGAGAAGCGACAGGGCCAGATACGCAGTATTTT
NA,TRBD2,TRBJ2-2,TRBV19,CASNPASGANTGELFF,TGTGCCAGTAATCCAGCTAGCGGGGCGAACACCGGGGAGCTGTTTTTT
NA,TRBD1,TRBJ1-3,TRBV10-3,CATWDRGLSDTIYF,TGTGCCACCTGGGACAGGGGGCTTTCAGACACCATATATTTT
NA,NA,TRBJ2-7,TRBV30,CAWSTFSWGYEQYF,TGTGCCTGGAGTACCTTCTCTTGGGGCTACGAGCAGTACTTC
NA,NA,TRBJ2-3,TRBV13,CASTVSYHSTDTQYF,TGTGCCAGCACCGTATCCTACCACAGCACAGATACGCAGTATTTT
NA,NA,TRBJ1-2,TRBV5-1,CASSLQGPQNYGYTF,TGCGCCAGCAGCTTACAGGGACCCCAGAACTATGGCTACACCTTC
NA,NA,TRBJ2-7,TRBV5-1,CASSSTPGSAYEQYF,TGCGCCAGCAGCTCAACCCCGGGATCTGCCTACGAGCAGTACTTC
few,NA,TRBJ2-1,TRBV12-5,CASGITRGTYNEQFF,TGTGCTAGTGGTATTACCCGGGGCACCTACAATGAGCAGTTCTTC
NA,NA,TRBJ1-5,TRBV6-1,CASTGASNQPQHF,TGTGCCAGCACAGGGGCAAGCAATCAGCCCCAGCATTTT
NA,NA,TRBJ1-3,TRBV10-3,CAISGGSSGNTIYF,TGTGCCATCAGTGGCGGCAGCTCTGGAAACACCATATATTTT
NA,NA,TRBJ2-7,TRBV6-5,CASSYSVGVYEQYF,TGTGCCAGCAGTTACTCGGTCGGGGTCTACGAGCAGTACTTC
NA,NA,TRBJ1-1,TRBV19,CASSEVFNVMGRAFF,TGTGCCAGTAGTGAGGTTTTCAATGTAATGGGCCGAGCTTTCTTT
once,NA,TRBJ2-7,TRBV18,CASSPQWAYEQYF,TGTGCCAGCTCACCCCAGTGGGCCTACGAGCAGTACTTC
NA,NA,TRBJ2-7,TRBV30,CAWEGSGPYEQYF,TGTGCCTGGGAGGGTTCGGGTCCCTACGAGCAGTACTTC
NA,TRBD2,TRBJ2-4,TRBV7-9,CASSLVWAGRVAKNIQYF,TGTGCCAGCAGCTTAGTTTGGGCAGGGAGGGTGGCCAAAAACATTCAGTACTTC
NA,TRBD1,TRBJ2-2,TRBV5-4,CASSSRQGSAGELFF,TGTGCCAGCAGCTCCCGACAGGGGTCCGCCGGGGAGCTGTTTTTT
NA,NA,TRBJ2-6,TRBV5-8,CASSPRSGANVLTF,TGTGCCAGCAGCCCCCGCTCTGGGGCCAACGTCCTGACTTTC
NA,NA,TRBJ2-1,TRBV9,CASSVDSRSEQFF,TGTGCCAGCAGCGTAGATAGCCGTTCTGAGCAGTTCTTC
once,NA,TRBJ1-2,TRBV7-2,CASSLAGGNYGYTF,TGTGCCAGCAGCTTAGCTGGGGGCAACTATGGCTACACCTTC
once,TRBD1,TRBJ2-7,TRBV5-5,CASSPPGTGAYEQYF,TGTGCCAGCAGCCCCCCCGGGACAGGGGCATACGAGCAGTACTTC
NA,TRBD1,TRBJ2-7,TRBV6-5,CASRPAWTGELEQYF,TGTGCCAGCAGGCCAGCCTGGACAGGCGAATTAGAGCAGTACTTC
NA,TRBD2,TRBJ2-2,TRBV7-2,CASSLGSLAGAGTGELFF,TGTGCCAGCAGCCTAGGGTCCCTAGCGGGAGCCGGCACCGGGGAGCTGTTTTTT